A single sample gave rise to the 27 T cell receptor beta chains below, sequenced in a study of T cells after posttransplantation cyclophosphamide (TCRdb year 2016). Library construction relied on the immunoSEQ multiplex PCR assay. TCRdb provides this immuneACCESS table in a form limited to in-frame rearrangements. Some clones are lacking; in checked studies, under half of them reflect an unresolved V gene, and why the rest are absent is not known. The data for this sample show tens of thousands of clones, each detected more than once. About 1.8% of the sample lies in the top ten. Explained via the paper, the treatment or condition label denotes: high-dose cyclophosphamide on days +3 and +4 as single-agent GVHD prophylaxis. For conditioning, the PTCy patients got busulfan and fludarabine, then a related or unrelated marrow graft, followed by cyclophosphamide on days +3 and +4. The input for sequencing was PBMCs, taken after allogeneic stem cell transplant with posttransplant cyclophosphamide. Every receptor here comes from a male patient between 18 and 35 years old who received an allogeneic stem cell transplant from a related donor, was CMV-positive, and had no GVHD. After a transplant, not all T cells may be the patient's own; some may come from the graft donor.

This clone came up many times. DNA of the CDR3: TGTGCCAGTAGCCGACAGTCATCCGCATCTGGAAACACCATATATTTT. It translates to CASSRQSSASGNTIYF. The chain has TRBV2 and TRBJ1-3; D perhaps matches TRBD1 (5 bases). Germline values: CDR1 SNHLY, CDR2 FYNNEI. V lost 9 bases and J 1 base, leaving 19 bases between the germline ends. There are 16 residues in the CDR3.

This clone was picked up many times. The V gene is TRBV5-4, the J gene TRBJ2-1; D possibly corresponds to TRBD1 (5 bases). CDR1 and CDR2 (germline): SGHNT, YYREEE (reference sequence). The V end lost 4 bases, the J end lost 2 bases, and 16 bases lay between the germline ends. There are 16 residues in the CDR3. The CDR3 DNA is TGTGCCAGCAGCGCACACACAAGGGGAACCTACAATGAGCAGTTCTTC. It encodes CASSAHTRGTYNEQFF.

At least ten counts were recorded for this clone. V gene TRBV4-1 combines with J gene TRBJ2-7; 9 bases match TRBD2. Germline lookup yields CDR1 MGHRA and CDR2 YSYEKL. Trimming cost V 2 bases and J 5 bases; bases outside gene matches: 22. The CDR3 is 20 amino acids. CDR3 nucleotides: TGCGCCAGCAGCCAACAAGATAATACATGGCGCCTAGCGGGACTCCACGAGCAGTACTTC. Protein: CASSQQDNTWRLAGLHEQYF.

Ten or more counts support this clone. The rearrangement links TRBV7-2 to TRBJ2-3, with 7 bases aligning to TRBD2. J was trimmed by 13 bases and V by 5 bases; bases with no gene match: 9. The germline V gene has CDR1 SGHTA and CDR2 FQGNSA. This CDR3 contains 12 residues. This CDR3 is CASSPGLSHEYF. CDR3 bases: TGTGCCAGCAGCCCGGGACTAAGTCATGAGTATTTT.

At least ten counts were recorded for this clone. The CDR3: CASSPRQGSSYEQYF. In nucleotides, the CDR3 is TGTGCCAGCAGCCCCCGACAGGGAAGCTCCTACGAGCAGTACTTC. The V gene is TRBV7-9, the J gene TRBJ2-7; 7 bases fit TRBD1. The V and J ends lost 5 bases and 0 bases, in that order; junction bases with no gene match: 7. CDR3 size: 15 residues. Germline CDR1 reads SEHNR; CDR2 reads FQNEAQ (reference sequence).

This clone was observed many times. The chain has TRBV2 and TRBJ2-1, with 7 positions matching TRBD2. CDR1 SNHLY and CDR2 FYNNEI come from the germline V gene. Trimming took 2 bases from V and 10 from J; bases not matched to a gene: 2. CDR3 length equals 12 residues. The CDR3, as DNA: TGTGCCAGCAGTGAACAAGCGGGAGAGCAGTTCTTC. Its translation: CASSEQAGEQFF.

This clone has at least ten counts. V gene TRBV15 combines with J gene TRBJ2-3; unclear D gene. Germline CDR1 and CDR2: LNHNV and YYDKDF (reference sequence). Trimming pared 3 bases from V and 9 bases from J, leaving 7 bases between. The CDR3 length is 11 residues. CDR3 sequence reads: CATSRLETQYF. The CDR3 DNA reads as TGTGCCACCAGCAGGTTAGAAACGCAGTATTTT.

This clone was picked up many times. The rearrangement uses TRBV28 and TRBJ2-2; no firm D call. V lost 2 bases and J lost 3, with 13 bases in between. CDR1 is MDHEN, CDR2 SYDVKM, per germline. The CDR3 is made up of 16 amino acids. The DNA for the CDR3 is TGTGCCAGCAGTTTAGGTTTACATGATTACACCGGGGAGCTGTTTTTT. Translated, it gives CASSLGLHDYTGELFF.

This clone was counted ten times or more. The CDR3: CASSSLAGAPTYEQYF. CDR3 nucleotides: TGTGCCAGCAGTTCGCTAGCGGGGGCCCCTACCTACGAGCAGTACTTC. The chain recombines TRBV27 with TRBJ2-7; 10 nucleotides line up with TRBD2. Germline CDR1 and CDR2: MNHEY and SMNVEV (reference sequence). J was trimmed by 2 bases and V by 4 bases; bases with no gene match: 8. This CDR3 comprises 16 residues.

This clone was seen at least ten times. The V call is TRBV7-9, the J call TRBJ2-4, with TRBD1 identical over 7 bases. This CDR3 contains 14 residues. The V segment lost 5 bases and the J segment 6 bases; nucleotides outside the gene matches: 7. Germline V lookup: CDR1 SEHNR, CDR2 FQNEAQ (reference sequence). The CDR3 is CASSHDRVGNIQYF. CDR3 nucleotides: TGTGCCAGCAGCCACGACAGGGTAGGAAACATTCAGTACTTC.

Many counts were recorded for this clone. This chain connects TRBV4-2 to TRBJ2-5; TRBD2 matches at 11 bases. CDR1 is LGHNA, CDR2 YNFKEQ, per germline. J was trimmed by 4 bases and V by 2 bases; bases with no gene match: 6. This CDR3 has 16 amino acids. The CDR3 loop is CASSQRTSGGGETQYF. DNA for the CDR3: TGTGCCAGCAGCCAACGAACTAGCGGGGGCGGAGAGACCCAGTACTTC.

In its sample, this clone was seen many times. The chain employs TRBV7-9 and TRBJ2-1; 11 bases line up with TRBD2. Germline V CDR1 and CDR2: SEHNR, FQNEAQ (reference sequence). Trimming took 4 bases from V and 10 from J; bases not matched to a gene: 9. CDR3 length: 15 amino acids. CDR3 in amino acids: CASSSYSGGAVEQFF. Here the CDR3 DNA reads TGTGCCAGCAGCTCATATAGCGGGGGGGCCGTGGAGCAGTTCTTC.

This clone came up many times. The chain employs TRBV7-3 and TRBJ1-6, with TRBD1 matching over 7 bases. Germline V gene data show CDR1 as SGHTA and CDR2 as FQGTGA. V was pared by 1 base and J by 10 bases, with 10 bases of the junction left unmatched. The CDR3 contains 16 residues. The CDR3 nucleotides are TGTGCCAGCAGCTTAATGGGCAGGGGGTTCGAGTCACCCCTCCACTTT. This gives the protein CASSLMGRGFESPLHF. Based on the CDR3 plus reference TRBV7-3 and TRBJ1-6, the full variable domain is GAGVSQTPSNKVTEKGKYVELRCDPISGHTALYWYRQSLGQGPEFLIYFQGTGAADDSGLPNDRFFAVRPEGSVSTLKIQRTERGDSAVYLCASSLMGRGFESPLHFGNGTRLTVT.

There are many counts of this clone. This chain connects TRBV20-1 to TRBJ1-2, with TRBD1 as a possible D gene (5 bases). Germline CDR1 DFQATT, CDR2 SNEGSKA (reference sequence). The CDR3 runs 11 residues. V was trimmed by 5 bases and J by 1 base, leaving 5 bases between them. Here the CDR3 DNA reads TGCAGTGCTGACAGTAACTATGGCTACACCTTC. It yields the protein CSADSNYGYTF.

This clone was observed at least ten times. One end of the junction varies from germline; a read error may be responsible. The gene calls are TRBV7-2 and TRBJ1-1; D remains ambiguous. This CDR3 spans 14 amino acids. Germline V gene lookup returns CDR1 SGHTA and CDR2 FQGNSA. CDR3 nucleotides: TGTGCCAGCAGCCGAGACACCGCGGGCACTGAAGCTTTTTTT. Translating it yields CASSRDTAGTEAFF. Combining the CDR3 with reference TRBV7-2 and TRBJ1-1 gives the whole variable domain GAGVSQSPSNKVTEKGKDVELRCDPISGHTALYWYRQSLGQGLEFLIYFQGNSAPDKSGLPSDRFSAERTGGSVSTLTIQRTQQEDSAVYLCASSRDTAGTEAFFGQGTRLTVV.

This clone was found many times. This chain connects TRBV4-3 to TRBJ1-2, with 9 bases matching TRBD1. This CDR3 region has 18 residues. Germline CDR1 reads LGHNA; CDR2 reads YSLEER. V lost 0 bases and J lost 8; bases outside the gene matches: 16. The CDR3 loop is CASSQEGGQGNLFGGYTF. The DNA for the CDR3 is TGCGCCAGCAGCCAAGAGGGGGGACAGGGAAATTTATTCGGAGGCTACACCTTC.

This clone showed up many times. The DNA for the CDR3 is TGTGCCAGCAGCGTGGGGGGCTTAGGGAGCACAGATACGCAGTATTTT. Its protein product is CASSVGGLGSTDTQYF. The rearrangement joins TRBV5-4 to TRBJ2-3, with D perhaps matching TRBD1 or TRBD2 (6 bases each). Trimming took off 4 bases at V and 0 bases at J, with 15 bases between the two ends. CDR1 and CDR2 from the germline V gene are SGHNT and YYREEE (reference sequence). The CDR3 length is 16 residues.

In this sample, this clone turned up many times. V usage is TRBV19 and J usage is TRBJ2-3; 10 bases map to TRBD2. Per the germline V gene, CDR1 is LNHDA and CDR2 is SQIVND (reference sequence). The CDR3 is 14 residues long. J gave up 6 bases and V 6 bases, and 6 bases lay outside the gene matches. CDR3 sequence: CASSQREGGDTQYF. Here the CDR3 DNA reads TGTGCCAGTAGCCAGCGGGAGGGAGGTGATACGCAGTATTTT.

This clone showed up many times. This rearrangement joins TRBV4-1 to TRBJ1-5; TRBD1 might be the D (5 bases). The germline V gene encodes CDR1 MGHRA and CDR2 YSYEKL. V was trimmed by 0 bases and J by 5 bases, leaving 14 bases between them. CDR3 size: 16 residues. This CDR3 reads CASSQDWGSGDQPQHF. The CDR3 region has the DNA TGCGCCAGCAGCCAAGATTGGGGCTCGGGTGATCAGCCCCAGCATTTT.

This clone was observed many times. The V call is TRBV2, the J call TRBJ2-4, with 9 bases identical to TRBD1. CDR3 length equals 16 residues. CDR1 is SNHLY and CDR2 is FYNNEI in the germline V gene. The J segment lost 1 base and the V segment lost 6 bases, leaving 7 bases of the junction unmatched. The CDR3 loop reads CASSADRGIAKNIQYF. As DNA, the CDR3 is TGTGCCAGCAGCGCCGACAGGGGGATCGCCAAAAACATTCAGTACTTC.

This clone was found many times. The chain uses TRBV7-2 and TRBJ2-5; TRBD2 matches 8 bases. The CDR3 is 14 amino acids. Germline assignment: CDR1 SGHTA and CDR2 FQGNSA. Germline trimming cut 5 bases from V and 1 base from J; bases unmatched to any gene: 3. CDR3 protein: CASSRGGAQETQYF. The CDR3 bases are TGTGCCAGCAGCCGGGGGGGGGCCCAAGAGACCCAGTACTTC. Full variable domain (remainder filled in from reference TRBV7-2 and TRBJ2-5): GAGVSQSPSNKVTEKGKDVELRCDPISGHTALYWYRQSLGQGLEFLIYFQGNSAPDKSGLPSDRFSAERTGGSVSTLTIQRTQQEDSAVYLCASSRGGAQETQYFGPGTRLLVL.

This clone has a count of ten or more. CDR3 bases: TGTGCCATCAGTGAGTCGAGGGGCGGGAGGGTCTCCTACAATGAGCAGTTCTTC. This codes for CAISESRGGRVSYNEQFF. The V and J genes are TRBV10-3 and TRBJ2-1; 9 nucleotides align to TRBD2. This CDR3 contains 18 residues. Germline assignment: CDR1 ENHRY and CDR2 SYGVKD. After removal of 0 bases from V and 0 bases from J, the junction contained 6 bases not matched to a gene.

This clone was observed many times. The chain recombines TRBV9 with TRBJ1-2, with D perhaps matching TRBD1 (6 bases). Trimming removed 5 bases from V and 1 base from J, with 15 bases in between. Germline loops: CDR1 SGDLS, CDR2 YYNGEE. This CDR3 has 15 residues. The CDR3 sequence: CASRPGQNYNYGYTF. The CDR3 nucleotides are TGTGCCAGCAGACCCGGACAGAACTATAACTATGGCTACACCTTC.

This clone was observed many times. This chain joins TRBV11-2 and TRBJ1-2, with a tentative D call TRBD1 (5 bases). CDR3 size: 18 residues. The V and J ends lost 7 bases and 1 base respectively, with 25 bases between them. Germline V gives CDR1 SGHAT, CDR2 FQNNGV. DNA of the CDR3: TGTGCCAGCATCTCGCTTAGGGGTTTATCAGGACGTAACTATGGCTACACCTTC. Protein product: CASISLRGLSGRNYGYTF.

This clone came up many times. The chain links TRBV28 to TRBJ2-7; 11 bases match TRBD2. With V trimmed by 6 bases and J by 0 bases, 4 bases remained unmatched. This CDR3 is 15 amino acids long. Per the germline V gene, CDR1 is MDHEN and CDR2 is SYDVKM. The CDR3 bases are TGTGCCAGCAGGCCAACTAGCGGGAGCTCCTACGAGCAGTACTTC. It specifies CASRPTSGSSYEQYF.

This clone was picked up many times. The V and J genes are TRBV11-2 and TRBJ2-5; tentatively, D is TRBD2 (6 bases). V was trimmed by 2 bases and J by 0 bases, leaving 10 bases between them. CDR1 and CDR2 from the germline V gene are SGHAT and FQNNGV. The CDR3 length is 15 residues. CDR3 coding DNA: TGTGCCAGCAGCTTACTTGGCGGGGACCAAGAGACCCAGTACTTC. It encodes CASSLLGGDQETQYF.

At least ten counts were recorded for this clone. The J gene is TRBJ2-1, the V gene TRBV19; 7 positions match TRBD1. The CDR3 totals 13 residues. Germline CDR1 is LNHDA and CDR2 is SQIVND (reference sequence). The trim removed 7 bases at V and 7 bases at J, leaving 7 bases unmatched. CDR3 nucleotides: TGTGCCAGTAAAATTACAGGGGCGAATGAGCAGTTCTTC. It yields the protein CASKITGANEQFF.